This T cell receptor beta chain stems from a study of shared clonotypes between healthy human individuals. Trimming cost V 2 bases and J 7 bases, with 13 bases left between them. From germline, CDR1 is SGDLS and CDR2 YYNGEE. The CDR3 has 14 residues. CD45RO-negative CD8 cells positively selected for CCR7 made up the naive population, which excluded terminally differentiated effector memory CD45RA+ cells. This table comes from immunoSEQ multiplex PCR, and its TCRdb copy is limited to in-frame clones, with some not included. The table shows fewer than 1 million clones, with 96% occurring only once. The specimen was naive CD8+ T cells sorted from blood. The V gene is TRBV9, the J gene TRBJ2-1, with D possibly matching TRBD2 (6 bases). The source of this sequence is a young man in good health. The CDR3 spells CASSVRDWGNEQFF. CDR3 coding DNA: TGTGCCAGCAGCGTTCGGGACTGGGGGAATGAGCAGTTCTTC.